Listed here is a single T cell receptor beta chain. Its target is not known. The CDR3 covers 15 residues. The trim removed 7 bases at V and 5 bases at J, leaving 8 bases unmatched. Germline-derived CDR1 and CDR2 are MNHEY and SMNVEV (reference sequence). The study ran its PCR with 60 Vbeta and 13 Jbeta primers. TCRdb's table, derived via immunoSEQ multiplex PCR, lists solely in-frame clones and lacks some. The data show 150,000 to 200,000 clones, with roughly 90% seen just once and roughly 0.23% held by the top ten. This sample is part of a study of cytomegalovirus exposure and HLA in healthy donors. Study results and limitations: The classifier reportedly diagnosed cytomegalovirus status with high sensitivity and specificity. In a later analysis, CMV-associated beta chains were mostly HLA-associated, it appeared. Presence/absence analyses supposed approximately even sequencing depth among donors. Later on, an analysis showed TCR association rates differing by HLA locus, with DRB1 the most and HLA-C the fewest.

Sequencing was carried out using PBMCs. V and J are TRBV27 and TRBJ2-5; 12 positions agree with TRBD2. The origin of this receptor is a girl less than two years old in good health and CMV-seronegative. The CDR3 loop is CASTPSGGAFETQYF. The CDR3 DNA sequence: TGTGCCAGCACCCCTAGCGGGGGGGCGTTTGAGACCCAGTACTTC.